This T cell receptor (beta chain) came from a study of blood T cell repertoires in COVID-19. As for the study in general: COVID-19 samples, acute and convalescent, were from the United States, Italy and Spain. PBMCs, B-cell-depleted T cells, or T cells were the source of the cDNA or gDNA that made up the material.

Authors' methods: How many nucleated cells were present was estimated from reference gene primer amplification. Generated by immunoSEQ multiplex PCR, the TCRdb table keeps only in-frame clones and is missing some. From that table come the V and J calls and clone size; the DNA was used to work out D and trimming. Of 4,000 to 5,500 clones listed, approximately 89% are singletons. The V gene's germline CDR1 is MNHEY and CDR2 SMNVEV (reference sequence). The V end lost 2 bases, the J end lost 5 bases, and 10 bases lay between the germline ends. The CDR3 is 13 amino acids. This TCR was recovered from a man in his sixties or seventies with COVID-19, enrolled during active disease. The V gene is TRBV27, the J gene TRBJ2-7, with D maybe TRBD1 (6 bases). What was sequenced was peripheral blood. CDR3 coding DNA: TGTGCCAGCAGTTTAACAGGGCTACACGAGCAGTACTTC. It codes for CASSLTGLHEQYF.